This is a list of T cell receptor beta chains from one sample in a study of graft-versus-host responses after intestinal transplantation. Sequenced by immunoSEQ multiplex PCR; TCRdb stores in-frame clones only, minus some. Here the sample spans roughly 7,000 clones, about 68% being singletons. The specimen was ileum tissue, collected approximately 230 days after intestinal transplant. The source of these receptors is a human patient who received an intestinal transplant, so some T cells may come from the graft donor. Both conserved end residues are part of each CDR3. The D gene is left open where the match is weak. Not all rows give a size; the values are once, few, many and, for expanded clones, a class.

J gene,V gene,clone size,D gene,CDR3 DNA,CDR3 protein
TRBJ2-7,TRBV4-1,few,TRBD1,TGCGCCAGCAGCCAGAGCCGGGACAGCTTCTCCTACGAGCAGTACTTC,CASSQSRDSFSYEQYF
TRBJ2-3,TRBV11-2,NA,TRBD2,TGTGCCAGCAGCCTTCGATTGGCGGGAGGCGGTTCAGATACACAGTATTTT,CASSLRLAGGGSDTQYF
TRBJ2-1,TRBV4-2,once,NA,TGTGCCAGCAGCCAAGAAATGGGGGGAATCGCCAATGAGCAGTTCTTC,CASSQEMGGIANEQFF
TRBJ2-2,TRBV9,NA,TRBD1,TGTGCCAGCAGCGAGGACAGGGGGCAGACCGGGGAGCTGTTTTTT,CASSEDRGQTGELFF
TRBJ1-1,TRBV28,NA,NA,TGTGCCAGCATATCGTCAGGCCCATTGAACACTGAAGCTTTCTTT,CASISSGPLNTEAFF
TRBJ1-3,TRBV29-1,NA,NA,TGCAGCGTTGAAGATTCTAGCGGAAACACCATATATTTT,CSVEDSSGNTIYF
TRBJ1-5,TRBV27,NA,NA,TGTGCCAGCAGTTTATTGGGGTGGGGGGATAGCAATCAGCCCCAGCATTTT,CASSLLGWGDSNQPQHF
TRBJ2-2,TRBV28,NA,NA,TGTGCCAGCAGTGCCGGACACGGGCGGACCGGGGAGCTGTTTTTT,CASSAGHGRTGELFF
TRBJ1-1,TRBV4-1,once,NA,TGCGCCAGCAGCCAAGGGCGGGAGGGCACTGAAGCTTTCTTT,CASSQGREGTEAFF
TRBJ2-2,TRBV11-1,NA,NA,TGTGCCAGCAGCTTCTCAGGGGCCGGGGAGCTGTTTTTT,CASSFSGAGELFF
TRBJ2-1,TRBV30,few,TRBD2,TGTGCCTACGGGACTAGTCGGAGCAATGAGCAGTTCTTC,CAYGTSRSNEQFF
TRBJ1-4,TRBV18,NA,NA,TGTGCCAGCTCACCAAGGACAGCGGCAACTAATGAAAAACTGTTTTTT,CASSPRTAATNEKLFF
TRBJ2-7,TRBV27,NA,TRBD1,TGTGCCAGCAGTTGGGACAGGGTAGGCTACGAGCAGTACTTC,CASSWDRVGYEQYF
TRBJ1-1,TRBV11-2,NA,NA,TGTGCCAGCAGCTTAGGCAGGGTCTTGGACACTGAAGCTTTCTTT,CASSLGRVLDTEAFF
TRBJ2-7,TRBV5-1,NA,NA,TGCGCCAGCAGCTTGTCCCCAGGGGCCTACGAGCAGTACTTC,CASSLSPGAYEQYF
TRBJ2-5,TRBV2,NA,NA,TGTGCCAGCAGCTTTAAAGAGACCCAGTACTTC,CASSFKETQYF
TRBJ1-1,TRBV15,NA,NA,TGTGCCACCAGCATTCGGGGTAACACTGAAGCTTTCTTT,CATSIRGNTEAFF
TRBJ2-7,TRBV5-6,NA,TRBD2,TGTGCCAGCAGCTGGGGACTAGCGGGAGACGAGCAGTACTTC,CASSWGLAGDEQYF
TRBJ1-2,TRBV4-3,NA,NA,TGCGCCAGCAGCCAAGATCATACAGGACAATATGGCTACACCTTC,CASSQDHTGQYGYTF
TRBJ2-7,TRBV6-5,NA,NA,TGTGCCAGCAGTAGAACAGGCCACGAGCAGTACTTC,CASSRTGHEQYF
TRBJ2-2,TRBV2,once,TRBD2,TGTGCCAGCAGTGGACTAGCGGGGGCGAACACCGGGGAGCTGTTTTTT,CASSGLAGANTGELFF
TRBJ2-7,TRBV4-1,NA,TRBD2,TGCGCCAGCAGCCAAGGTCCAGCGGGGACCTCCTACGAGCAGTACTTC,CASSQGPAGTSYEQYF
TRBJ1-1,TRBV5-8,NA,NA,TGTGCCAGCAGCTTGGCCCTCGTCGGGGAAAACACTGAAGCTTTCTTT,CASSLALVGENTEAFF
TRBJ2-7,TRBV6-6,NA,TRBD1,TGTGCCAGCAGTTACTGGACCGGGACAGGGTTCTACGAGCAGTACTTC,CASSYWTGTGFYEQYF
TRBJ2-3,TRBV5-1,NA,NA,TGCGCCAGCAGCCACAAGACTAGCACAGATACGCAGTATTTT,CASSHKTSTDTQYF
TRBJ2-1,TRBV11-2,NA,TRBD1,TGTGCCAGCAGCCTATGGGACAGGGGGCAGAATGAGCAGTTCTTC,CASSLWDRGQNEQFF
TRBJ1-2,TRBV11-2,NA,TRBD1,TGTGCCAGCTTACCGTTACCGGGACAGGGGGGCTATGGCTACACCTTC,CASLPLPGQGGYGYTF
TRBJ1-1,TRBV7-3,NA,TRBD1,TGTGCCAGCAGCCTACAGGGGCCGGGCACTGAAGCTTTCTTT,CASSLQGPGTEAFF
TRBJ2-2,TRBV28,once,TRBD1,TGTGCCAGCAGTAAAACAGGGGCCGCCCCCCGGGGGGAGCTGTTTTTT,CASSKTGAAPRGELFF
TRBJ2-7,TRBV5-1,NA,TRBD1,TGCGCCAGCAGCTTGGTAGCAGGGGGCTACGAGCAGTACTTC,CASSLVAGGYEQYF
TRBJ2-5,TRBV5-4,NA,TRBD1,TGTGCCAGCAGCGACAACAGGGGAAACCAAGAGACCCAGTACTTC,CASSDNRGNQETQYF
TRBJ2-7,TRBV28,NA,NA,TGTGCCAGCAGTTTACTCAGGGACCACAGGGACGAGCAGTACTTC,CASSLLRDHRDEQYF
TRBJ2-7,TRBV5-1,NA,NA,TGCGCCAGCAGCTTGGGCGACGGTCGCGCAGGAAACGAGCAGTACTTC,CASSLGDGRAGNEQYF
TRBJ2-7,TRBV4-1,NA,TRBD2,TGCGCCAGCAGCCAAGGGGGAGCGGGAGTGGCCTACGAGCAGTACTTC,CASSQGGAGVAYEQYF
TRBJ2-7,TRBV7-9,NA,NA,TGTGCCAGCAGCTCCAGGGGTCTCTCCTACGAGCAGTACTTC,CASSSRGLSYEQYF
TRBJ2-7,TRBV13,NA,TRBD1,TGTGCCAGCAGCTACCTCAGGGGGCACAGGTACGAGCAGTACTTC,CASSYLRGHRYEQYF
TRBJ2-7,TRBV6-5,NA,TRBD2,TGTGCCAGCAGTTACTCTGGCGGGGGGGCCCCCGAGCAGTACTTC,CASSYSGGGAPEQYF
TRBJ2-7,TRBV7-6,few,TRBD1,TGTGCCAGCAGCCCCGGACAGGGAGCCTACGAGCAGTACTTC,CASSPGQGAYEQYF
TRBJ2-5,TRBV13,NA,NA,TGTGCCAGCAGCCCCTACCAAGAGACCCAGTACTTC,CASSPYQETQYF
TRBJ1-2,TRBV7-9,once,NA,TGTGCCAGCAGCTTATGGGCAGGGTTGGGCTACACCTTC,CASSLWAGLGYTF
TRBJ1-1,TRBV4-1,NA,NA,TGCGCCAGCAGCCAAACGACAGGGAACACTGAAGCTTTCTTT,CASSQTTGNTEAFF
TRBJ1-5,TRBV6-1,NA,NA,TGTGCCAGCAGCTCCAATCCGAGGGTGTATCAGCCCCAGCATTTT,CASSSNPRVYQPQHF
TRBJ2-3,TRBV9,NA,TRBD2,TGTGCCAGCAGCGTAGCTCCAGCGGGAGCGTCAGATACGCAGTATTTT,CASSVAPAGASDTQYF
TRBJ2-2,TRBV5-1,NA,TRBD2,TGCGCCAGCAGCTCTACCGGGACTAGCGCGAACACCGGGGAGCTGTTTTTT,CASSSTGTSANTGELFF